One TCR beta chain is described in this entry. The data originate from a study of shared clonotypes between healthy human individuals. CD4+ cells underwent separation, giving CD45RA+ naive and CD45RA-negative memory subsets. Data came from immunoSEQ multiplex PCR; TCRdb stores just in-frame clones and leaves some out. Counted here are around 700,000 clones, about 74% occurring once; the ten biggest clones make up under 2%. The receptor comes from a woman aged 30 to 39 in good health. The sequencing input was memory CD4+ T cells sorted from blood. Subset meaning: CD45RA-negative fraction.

The CDR3 is CASSLALAQETQYF. For the CDR3, the DNA is TGTGCCAGCAGCTTAGCGCTGGCCCAAGAGACCCAGTACTTC. The chain links TRBV7-9 to TRBJ2-5; no clear D. The germline CDR1 and CDR2 sequences are SEHNR and FQNEAQ (reference sequence). V lost 0 bases and J lost 1, with 6 bases in between. The CDR3 contains 14 residues.